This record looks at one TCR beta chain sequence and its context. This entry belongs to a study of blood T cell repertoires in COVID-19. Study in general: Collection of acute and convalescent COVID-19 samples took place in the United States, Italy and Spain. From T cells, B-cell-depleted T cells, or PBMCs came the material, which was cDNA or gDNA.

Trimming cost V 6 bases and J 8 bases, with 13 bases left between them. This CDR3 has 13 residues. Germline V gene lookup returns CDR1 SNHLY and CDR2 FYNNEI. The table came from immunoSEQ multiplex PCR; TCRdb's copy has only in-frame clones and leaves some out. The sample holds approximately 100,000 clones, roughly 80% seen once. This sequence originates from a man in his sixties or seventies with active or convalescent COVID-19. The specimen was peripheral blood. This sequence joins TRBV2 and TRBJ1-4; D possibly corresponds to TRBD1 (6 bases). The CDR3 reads CASRNRVGEKLFF. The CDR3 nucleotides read TGTGCCAGCAGGAACAGGGTTGGCGAAAAACTGTTTTTT.